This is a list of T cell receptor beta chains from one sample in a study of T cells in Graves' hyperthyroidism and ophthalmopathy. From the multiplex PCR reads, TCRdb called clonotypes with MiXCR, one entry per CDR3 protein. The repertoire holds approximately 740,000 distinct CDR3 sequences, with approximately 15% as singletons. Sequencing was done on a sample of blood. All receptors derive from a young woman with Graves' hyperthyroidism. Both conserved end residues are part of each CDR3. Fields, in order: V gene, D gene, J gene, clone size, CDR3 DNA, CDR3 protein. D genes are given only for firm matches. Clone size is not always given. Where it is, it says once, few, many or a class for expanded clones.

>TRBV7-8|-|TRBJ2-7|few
TGTGCCAGCAGCCTTCGAGGCGGGATGGAAGCCTACGAGCAGCACTTC
CASSLRGGMEAYEQHF
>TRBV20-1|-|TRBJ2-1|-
TGCAGTGCTAGTGAGACAGTCGACGGGTATGAGCAGTTCTTC
CSASETVDGYEQFF
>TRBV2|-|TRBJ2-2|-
TGTGCCAGCAATACCTTCGGGGAGCTGTTTTTT
CASNTFGELFF
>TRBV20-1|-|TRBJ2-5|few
TGCAGTGCTAGAGACCCCCCCCCCCAAGAGACCCAGTACTTC
CSARDPPPQETQYF
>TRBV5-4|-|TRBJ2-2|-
TGTGCCAGCAGCCTTTGGGGCCGGGAGCTGTTTTTT
CASSLWGRELFF
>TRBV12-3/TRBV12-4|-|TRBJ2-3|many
TGTGCCAGCAGTTTCTCCAGCTTTAGCACAGATACGCAGTATTTT
CASSFSSFSTDTQYF
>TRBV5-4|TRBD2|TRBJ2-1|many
TGTGCCAGCAGTCCGACAGCGGGAGGGGTCTACAATGAGCAGTTCTTC
CASSPTAGGVYNEQFF
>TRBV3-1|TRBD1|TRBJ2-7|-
TGTGCCAGCAGCCAAGATCGGTGGGACAGGGGGAGTGAGCAGTACTTC
CASSQDRWDRGSEQYF
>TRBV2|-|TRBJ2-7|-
TGTGCCAGCAGTGAAGCAGCAGACGCCTACGAGCAGTACTTC
CASSEAADAYEQYF
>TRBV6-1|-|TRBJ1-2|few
TGTGCCAGCAGAGAAACAGCGAGTTCTAACTATGGCTACACCTTC
CASRETASSNYGYTF
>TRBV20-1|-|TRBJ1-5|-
TGCAGTGGTGGGGTCGGGGGGCAACAGCCCCAGCATTTT
CSGGVGGQQPQHF
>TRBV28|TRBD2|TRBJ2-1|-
TGTGCCAGCAGTTCGGCCGGGACTAGCAGGGTCTACAATGAGCAGTTCTTC
CASSSAGTSRVYNEQFF
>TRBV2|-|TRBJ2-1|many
TGTGCCAGCAGTGAAGCAACGCGGGGAAGTGGGCAGTTCTTC
CASSEATRGSGQFF
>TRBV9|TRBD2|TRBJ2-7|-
TGTGCCAGCAGCATGGGACTAGCGGCCACCTACGAGCAGTACTTC
CASSMGLAATYEQYF
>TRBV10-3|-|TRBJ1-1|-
TGTGCCATCAGTGGGTGGGAGAACACTGAAGCTTTCTTT
CAISGWENTEAFF
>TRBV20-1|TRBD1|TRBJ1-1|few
TGCAGTGCCGACGACAGGGACCCTGAAGCTTTCTTT
CSADDRDPEAFF
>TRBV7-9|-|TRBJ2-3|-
TGTGCCAGCAGCGAGGGGATATGGGGGGACAGTCTAGCAGATACGCAGTATTTT
CASSEGIWGDSLADTQYF
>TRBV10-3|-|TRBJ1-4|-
TGTGCCATCAGTGAGTCGCACCCCCCGCGAAGTAATGAAAAACTGTTTTTT
CAISESHPPRSNEKLFF
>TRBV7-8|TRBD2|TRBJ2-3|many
TGTGCCAGCAGCTTAGGCCGTAGCGGGATACAGAGTCGGACAGATACGCAGTATTTT
CASSLGRSGIQSRTDTQYF
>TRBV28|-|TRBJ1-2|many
TGTGCCAGCAGTTCCCATGGGTCTAACTATGGCTACACCTTC
CASSSHGSNYGYTF
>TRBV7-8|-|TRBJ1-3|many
TGTGCCAGCAGCTTTGGGCTTAGGGGTGCAAGAAACACCATATATTTT
CASSFGLRGARNTIYF
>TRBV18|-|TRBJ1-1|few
TGTGCCAGCTCACCTTTTAATACTCCCCTGGCTGCCAACACTGAAGCTTTCTTT
CASSPFNTPLAANTEAFF
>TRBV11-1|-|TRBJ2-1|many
TGTGCCAGCAGCCTTACGAGATACAATGAGCAGTTCTTC
CASSLTRYNEQFF
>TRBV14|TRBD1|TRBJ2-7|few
TGTGCCAGCAGCCAGGGCTGGGGTCTCGGGACAGGGACCTACGAGCAGTACTTC
CASSQGWGLGTGTYEQYF
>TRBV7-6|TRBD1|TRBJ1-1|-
TGTGCCAGCAGCTGGGCAGGGGGCCCGAACACTGAAGCTTTCTTT
CASSWAGGPNTEAFF
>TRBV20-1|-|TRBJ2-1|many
TGCAGTGCTGGGGAGTCAGACGGGACCGACAATGAGCAGTTCTTC
CSAGESDGTDNEQFF
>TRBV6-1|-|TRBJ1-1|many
TGTGCCAGCAGTGAAGTGCAGACGAACACTGAAGCTTTCTTT
CASSEVQTNTEAFF
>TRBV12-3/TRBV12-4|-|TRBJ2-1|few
TGTGCCAGCAGCAATACCTACAATGAGCAGTTCTTC
CASSNTYNEQFF
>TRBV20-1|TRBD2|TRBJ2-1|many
TGCAGTGCCACCTCGGGCGGGAGGGGATACAATGAGCAGTTCTTC
CSATSGGRGYNEQFF
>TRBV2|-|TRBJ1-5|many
TGTGCCAGCAGTGCCCGGATCAGGCAGCCCCAGCATTTT
CASSARIRQPQHF
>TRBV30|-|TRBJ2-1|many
TGTGCCCAAGTAGGGGGGCGGGAGCAGTTCTTC
CAQVGGREQFF
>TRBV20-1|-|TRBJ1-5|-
TGCAGTGCTAGAAAAATGGGGGTCGGCAATCAGCCCCAGCATTTT
CSARKMGVGNQPQHF
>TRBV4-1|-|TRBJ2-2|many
TGCGCCAGCAGCCAAGGGTCGGTGCTCAGAGACGGGGAGCTGTTTTTT
CASSQGSVLRDGELFF
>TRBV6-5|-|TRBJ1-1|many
TGTGCCAGCAGTTACTACGGACGGACTATGAACACTGAAGCTTTCTTT
CASSYYGRTMNTEAFF
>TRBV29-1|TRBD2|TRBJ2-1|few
TGCAGCGTTTCCTCAACTAGCGGGAGGGCCTACAATGAGCAGTTCTTC
CSVSSTSGRAYNEQFF
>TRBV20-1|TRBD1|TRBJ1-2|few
TGCAGTGCTAGACTGGGACAGAACTATGGCTACACCTTC
CSARLGQNYGYTF
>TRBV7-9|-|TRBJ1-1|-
TGTGCCAGCAGCAACCCCGGGAGGAACACTGAAGCTTTCTTT
CASSNPGRNTEAFF
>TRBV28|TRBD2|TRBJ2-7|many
TGTGCCAGCAGTCCCGGGACTAGCGGCTCCTACGAGCAGTACTTC
CASSPGTSGSYEQYF